These T cell receptor beta chains were read from a single sample in a study of blood T cell repertoires in COVID-19. Repertoires were generated with immunoSEQ multiplex PCR, while TCRdb's copy carries only in-frame clones and drops some. The table records approximately 240,000 clones, roughly 80% of them present only once. The sequenced sample consisted of peripheral blood. Receptors originate from a woman in her 30s who had recovered from COVID-19. CDR3s include the opening cysteine and the closing phenylalanine or tryptophan. D genes are given only for firm matches. Some rows mark clone size as missing; the rest say once, few, many or name a class of expanded clone.

TRBJ2-1	.	TRBV28	TRBD2	CASSPGTSSDEQFF	TGTGCCAGCAGCCCAGGGACTAGCAGCGATGAGCAGTTCTTC
TRBJ2-1	few	TRBV28	TRBD2	CASRKLAGGKGEQFF	TGTGCCAGCAGAAAACTAGCGGGAGGAAAGGGTGAGCAGTTCTTC
TRBJ2-2	.	TRBV18	TRBD2	CASSPPKLAGGTGELFF	TGTGCCAGCTCACCACCGAAACTAGCGGGAGGCACCGGGGAGCTGTTTTTT
TRBJ1-4	.	TRBV7-9	.	CASSFGANEKLFF	TGTGCCAGCAGCTTCGGAGCTAATGAAAAACTGTTTTTT
TRBJ2-3	once	TRBV30	.	CAWSVSSGSTDTQYF	TGTGCCTGGAGTGTATCCAGCGGGAGCACAGATACGCAGTATTTT
TRBJ1-1	.	TRBV27	.	CASTSRHTEAFF	TGTGCCAGCACCTCTAGGCACACTGAAGCTTTCTTT
TRBJ1-2	.	TRBV10-2	.	CATRGAGIFYGYTF	TGCGCCACCAGGGGAGCCGGGATCTTCTATGGCTACACCTTC
TRBJ1-1	.	TRBV9	TRBD1	CASNPTGGTEAFF	TGTGCCAGCAACCCGACAGGGGGAACTGAAGCTTTCTTT
TRBJ1-3	once	TRBV6-5	.	CASSQQGRSGNTIYF	TGTGCCAGCAGTCAACAGGGTAGGTCTGGAAACACCATATATTTT
TRBJ2-1	.	TRBV2	.	CASKSPQADEQFF	TGTGCCAGCAAGAGCCCCCAAGCCGATGAGCAGTTCTTC
TRBJ2-1	.	TRBV19	TRBD1	CASGTGSYNEQFF	TGTGCCAGTGGGACAGGGTCCTACAATGAGCAGTTCTTC
TRBJ2-1	.	TRBV5-6	.	CASSLAVASRGNEQFF	TGTGCCAGCAGCTTGGCCGTAGCTAGCCGGGGCAATGAGCAGTTCTTC
TRBJ1-2	once	TRBV3-1/TRBV3-2	.	CASSPSGYGYTF	TGTGCCAGCAGCCCCTCAGGCTATGGCTACACCTTC
TRBJ2-3	once	TRBV7-2	.	CASSLGAAFSTDTQYF	TGTGCCAGCAGCTTAGGGGCAGCCTTTAGCACAGATACGCAGTATTTT
TRBJ2-2	once	TRBV5-1	.	CAGSGAENTGELFF	TGCGCCGGTTCGGGAGCTGAAAACACCGGGGAGCTGTTTTTT
TRBJ2-3	.	TRBV7-9	.	CASSLGFSVDTQYF	TGTGCCAGCAGCTTAGGTTTTAGCGTTGATACGCAGTATTTT
TRBJ2-7	.	TRBV10-3	.	CAISEGADEQYF	TGTGCCATCAGTGAGGGCGCGGACGAGCAGTACTTC
TRBJ2-5	.	TRBV10-3	.	CAISENSQETQYF	TGTGCCATCAGTGAGAACAGCCAAGAGACCCAGTACTTC
TRBJ2-5	few	TRBV3-1/TRBV3-2	.	CASSQAQGQETQYF	TGTGCCAGCAGCCAAGCCCAGGGTCAAGAGACCCAGTACTTC
TRBJ1-1	.	TRBV27	TRBD1	CASSPIPRGTTEAFF	TGTGCCAGCAGTCCAATCCCCAGGGGGACGACTGAAGCTTTCTTT
TRBJ2-5	.	TRBV19	.	CASSIAAGWETQYF	TGTGCCAGTAGTATAGCGGCGGGCTGGGAGACCCAGTACTTC
TRBJ2-3	.	TRBV12-1	.	CASSPFSSGRPPDTQYF	TGTGCCAGCAGCCCTTTCTCGAGCGGGAGGCCCCCAGATACGCAGTATTTT
TRBJ1-2	.	TRBV29-1	TRBD1	CSVRQGLGYTF	TGCAGCGTTCGACAGGGACTTGGCTACACCTTC
TRBJ2-7	.	TRBV3-1/TRBV3-2	TRBD1	CASSLGTDPYEQYF	TGTGCCAGCAGCCTCGGGACAGACCCTTACGAGCAGTACTTC
TRBJ1-3	.	TRBV18	.	CASSPLPGVSGNTIYF	TGTGCCAGCTCACCTCTCCCAGGGGTCTCTGGAAACACCATATATTTT
TRBJ2-3	few	TRBV6-4	TRBD2	CASSATSGSADTQYF	TGTGCCAGCAGCGCGACTAGCGGGAGCGCAGATACGCAGTATTTT
TRBJ1-5	.	TRBV28	TRBD1	CASSFYDRGTQHF	TGTGCCAGCAGTTTCTACGACAGGGGCACCCAGCATTTT
TRBJ1-2	few	TRBV28	TRBD1	CASSFETGGYGYTF	TGTGCCAGCAGTTTTGAGACAGGGGGCTATGGCTACACCTTC
TRBJ1-6	.	TRBV7-3	.	CASSMEGTRNSPLHF	TGTGCCAGCAGCATGGAGGGAACGCGGAATTCACCCCTCCACTTT